These T cell receptor beta chains were read from a single sample in a study of cytomegalovirus exposure and HLA in healthy donors. Profiling relied on immunoSEQ multiplex PCR, and the TCRdb table lists in-frame clones only, not all of them. The data contain about 190,000 clones, 81% of them seen just once; the ten biggest clones take up 3% to 4%. Sequencing was done on a sample of PBMCs. The origin of the receptors is a man in his forties or fifties in good health and CMV-seronegative. Both conserved end residues are part of each CDR3. D genes are given only for firm matches. The size entry is marked missing in some rows and otherwise reads once, few, many or a size class.

d_gene | j_gene | abundance | v_gene | CDR3aa | CDR3nt
TRBD1 | TRBJ1-2 | - | TRBV2 | CASSDQGAGGYTF | TGTGCCAGCAGCGACCAGGGGGCGGGAGGCTACACCTTC
- | TRBJ2-7 | - | TRBV5-4 | CASSMDSYEQYF | TGTGCCAGCAGCATGGACAGCTACGAGCAGTACTTC
- | TRBJ2-7 | - | TRBV13 | CASSPPTGPIYEQYF | TGTGCCAGCAGCCCCCCCACAGGGCCCATCTACGAGCAGTACTTC
TRBD1 | TRBJ1-2 | - | TRBV27 | CASSLRGGDGYTF | TGTGCCAGCAGTTTGAGAGGGGGCGATGGCTACACCTTC
TRBD2 | TRBJ2-1 | - | TRBV7-2 | CASSPAVVSGDYNEQFF | TGTGCCAGCAGCCCGGCGGTTGTTAGCGGGGACTACAATGAGCAGTTCTTC
- | TRBJ1-5 | once | TRBV9 | CASSPEAVGAHQPQHF | TGTGCCAGCAGCCCCGAGGCGGTAGGGGCCCATCAGCCCCAGCATTTT
- | TRBJ2-7 | - | TRBV7-2 | CASAGEGGNYEQYF | TGTGCCAGCGCCGGAGAGGGGGGGAACTACGAGCAGTACTTC
- | TRBJ1-2 | - | TRBV6-4 | CASSPAGQANYGYTF | TGTGCCAGCTCGCCGGCAGGGCAGGCTAACTATGGCTACACCTTC
- | TRBJ2-2 | - | TRBV19 | CAIKWGQGSTGELFF | TGTGCCATCAAATGGGGGCAGGGAAGCACCGGGGAGCTGTTTTTT
- | TRBJ1-2 | few | TRBV28 | CASSPGVGYGYTF | TGTGCCAGCAGCCCAGGGGTGGGATATGGCTACACCTTC
TRBD1 | TRBJ1-2 | - | TRBV30 | CAWSPQGGSFSYTF | TGTGCCTGGAGTCCCCAGGGGGGCTCCTTTAGCTACACCTTC
- | TRBJ1-6 | - | TRBV13 | CASSLDGGGSPLHF | TGTGCCAGCAGCTTAGACGGAGGAGGTTCACCCCTCCACTTT
TRBD1 | TRBJ2-7 | - | TRBV27 | CASLVPGQGGSYEQYF | TGTGCCAGCCTAGTTCCGGGACAGGGGGGCTCCTACGAGCAGTACTTC
TRBD2 | TRBJ2-1 | - | TRBV7-9 | CSSSAGGSEFF | TGTTCCAGCAGTGCGGGGGGGTCGGAATTCTTC
TRBD1 | TRBJ1-1 | - | TRBV4-1 | CASSQDPSTGVNTEAFF | TGCGCCAGCAGCCAAGATCCCTCGACAGGGGTGAACACTGAAGCTTTCTTT
- | TRBJ2-2 | - | TRBV6-1 | CAGLRAGTGTGELFF | TGTGCCGGGTTGAGGGCGGGAACGGGCACCGGGGAGCTGTTTTTT
- | TRBJ2-7 | - | TRBV6-5 | CASTRGSSYEQYF | TGTGCCAGCACGCGGGGCAGCTCCTACGAGCAGTACTTC
TRBD1 | TRBJ2-7 | few | TRBV5-6 | CASSPGTETYEQYF | TGTGCCAGCAGCCCCGGGACAGAGACCTACGAGCAGTACTTC